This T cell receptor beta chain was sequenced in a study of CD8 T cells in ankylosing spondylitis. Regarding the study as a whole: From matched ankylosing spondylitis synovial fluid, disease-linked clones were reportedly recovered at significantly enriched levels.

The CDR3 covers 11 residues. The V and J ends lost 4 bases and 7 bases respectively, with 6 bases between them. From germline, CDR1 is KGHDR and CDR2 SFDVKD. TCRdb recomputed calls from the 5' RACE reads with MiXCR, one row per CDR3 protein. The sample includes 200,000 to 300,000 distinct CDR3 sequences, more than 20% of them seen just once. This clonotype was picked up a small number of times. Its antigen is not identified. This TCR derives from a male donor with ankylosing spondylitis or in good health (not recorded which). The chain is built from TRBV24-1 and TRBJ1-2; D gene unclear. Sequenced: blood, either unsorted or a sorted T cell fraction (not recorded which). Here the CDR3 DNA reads TGTGCCACCAGTGACACCCGTGGCTACACCTTC. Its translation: CATSDTRGYTF.